These T cell receptor beta chains were read from a single sample in a study of blood T cell repertoires in COVID-19. Repertoires were generated with immunoSEQ multiplex PCR, while TCRdb's copy carries only in-frame clones and drops some. The sample gives hundreds of thousands of clones, about 89% of which show up once; approximately 3% is in the top ten. Sequenced: peripheral blood. The receptors shown here come from a woman aged 30 to 39 with COVID-19, enrolled during active disease. CDR3s include the opening cysteine and the closing phenylalanine or tryptophan. Fields, in order: clone size, D gene, J gene, V gene, CDR3 DNA, CDR3 protein. D genes are given only for firm matches. Clone size is stated in some rows and not others, as once, few, many or a class when expanded.

abundance: once
d_gene: TRBD1
j_gene: TRBJ2-3
v_gene: TRBV7-2
CDR3nt: TGTGCCAGCAGCTCAGGGGGTCTCCGCACGGATACGCAGTATTTT
CDR3aa: CASSSGGLRTDTQYF

abundance: -
d_gene: TRBD2
j_gene: TRBJ2-5
v_gene: TRBV10-1
CDR3nt: TGCGCCAGCAGCTCTAGCGGGAAAGAGACCCAGTACTTC
CDR3aa: CASSSSGKETQYF

abundance: -
d_gene: -
j_gene: TRBJ1-2
v_gene: TRBV19
CDR3nt: TGTGCCAGTACCGGGATACAGGGTCGCTATGGCTACACCTTC
CDR3aa: CASTGIQGRYGYTF

abundance: -
d_gene: -
j_gene: TRBJ2-3
v_gene: TRBV3-1/TRBV3-2
CDR3nt: TGTGCCAGCAGCCAAGGAGGCGGGACAGATACGCAGTATTTT
CDR3aa: CASSQGGGTDTQYF

abundance: -
d_gene: TRBD1
j_gene: TRBJ2-4
v_gene: TRBV7-9
CDR3nt: TGTGCCAGCAGCTTACCAGACAGGGGTGTTCAGTACTTC
CDR3aa: CASSLPDRGVQYF

abundance: -
d_gene: TRBD2
j_gene: TRBJ2-7
v_gene: TRBV3-1/TRBV3-2
CDR3nt: TGTGCCAGCAGCTCGGGGGGGTCGGCGTACTTC
CDR3aa: CASSSGGSAYF

abundance: -
d_gene: -
j_gene: TRBJ2-5
v_gene: TRBV18
CDR3nt: TGTGCCAGCTCACCAGAAGAGGAGACCCAGTACTTC
CDR3aa: CASSPEEETQYF

abundance: once
d_gene: TRBD1
j_gene: TRBJ2-5
v_gene: TRBV7-6
CDR3nt: TGTGCCAGCAGCTTAACAGGGGGCTGGGAAGAGACCCAGTACTTC
CDR3aa: CASSLTGGWEETQYF

abundance: -
d_gene: -
j_gene: TRBJ1-2
v_gene: TRBV28
CDR3nt: TGTGCCAGCAGTTTCGGGGGTGACTATGGCTACACCTTC
CDR3aa: CASSFGGDYGYTF

abundance: -
d_gene: -
j_gene: TRBJ2-3
v_gene: TRBV30
CDR3nt: TGTGCCTGGTGGAGGGCCTGGGGCTCGCCAGATACGCAGTATTTT
CDR3aa: CAWWRAWGSPDTQYF

abundance: -
d_gene: TRBD2
j_gene: TRBJ2-3
v_gene: TRBV7-8
CDR3nt: TGTGCCAGCAGCTTCCGACTAGCTCCCACAGATACGCAGTATTTT
CDR3aa: CASSFRLAPTDTQYF